This T cell receptor beta chain comes out of a study of T cells in Graves' hyperthyroidism and ophthalmopathy. RNA transcripts provided the source from which TCR beta CDR3 regions were amplified. The HTBI set primed first-round TCR CDR3 RT-PCR. TCRdb re-derived calls from the multiplex PCR reads in MiXCR, one entry per CDR3 protein. The repertoire holds hundreds of thousands of distinct CDR3 sequences, with roughly 14% as singletons. General observations from the study: Most thyroid clonotypes expanded above 0.001 appeared in blood too.

Uncontrolled infections, other autoimmune diseases, pregnancy or lactation led to exclusion of patients. Diagnostic assessment was based on clinical symptoms, serum thyroxine and TRAb, thyroid ultrasound and orbital computed tomography. Extraction of PBMCs used more than 8.5 ml of fresh peripheral blood. Comments on this clonotype: Its antigen is unknown.

Germline V gene sequence: CDR1 SEHNR, CDR2 FQNEAQ (reference sequence). The CDR3 spans 14 residues. The ends were cut back, 3 bases at V and 2 bases at J, with 8 bases in the middle. Sequenced input: blood. This TCR came from a woman aged 40 to 50 with Graves' ophthalmopathy. The chain couples TRBV7-9 to TRBJ1-3; D ambiguous. CDR3 bases: TGTGCCAGCAGCTTTGGCAGGCCTGGAAACACCATATATTTT. Translated: CASSFGRPGNTIYF.